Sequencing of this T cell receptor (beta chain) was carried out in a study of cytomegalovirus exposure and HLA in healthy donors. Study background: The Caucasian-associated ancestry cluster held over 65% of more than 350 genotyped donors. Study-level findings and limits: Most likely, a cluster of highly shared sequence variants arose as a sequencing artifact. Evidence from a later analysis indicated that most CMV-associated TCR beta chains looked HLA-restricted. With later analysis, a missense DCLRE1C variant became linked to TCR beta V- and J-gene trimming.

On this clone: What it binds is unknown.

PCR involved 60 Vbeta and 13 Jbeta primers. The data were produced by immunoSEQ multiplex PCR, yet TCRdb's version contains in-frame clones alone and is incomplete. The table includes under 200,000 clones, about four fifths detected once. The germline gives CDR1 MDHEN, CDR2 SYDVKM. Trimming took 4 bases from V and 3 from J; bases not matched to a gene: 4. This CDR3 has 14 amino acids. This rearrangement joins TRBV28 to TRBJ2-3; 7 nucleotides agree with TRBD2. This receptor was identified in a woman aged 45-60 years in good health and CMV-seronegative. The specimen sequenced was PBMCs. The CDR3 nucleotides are TGTGCCAGCAGTTCCGGACTAGTAACAGATACGCAGTATTTT. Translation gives CASSSGLVTDTQYF.